This TCR beta chain was obtained from a study of shared clonotypes between healthy human individuals. CDR3 length equals 13 residues. After removal of 3 bases from V and 6 bases from J, the junction contained 0 bases not matched to a gene. Germline CDR1 and CDR2: SGHDT and YYEEEE. Libraries were prepared by immunoSEQ multiplex PCR; TCRdb keeps only in-frame clonotypes and omits some of them. Among 550,000 to 850,000 clones, over 55% were seen once, and the ten largest hold around 1.7%. This TCR was recovered from a woman aged 25 to 45 in good health. Material: memory CD4+ T cells sorted from blood. Stated subset: CD45RA-negative fraction. The V call is TRBV5-6, the J call TRBJ2-2; the match to TRBD1 covers 9 bases. In DNA form, the CDR3 reads TGTGCCAGCAGCTACAGGGGGCCCGGGGAGCTGTTTTTT. This codes for CASSYRGPGELFF.